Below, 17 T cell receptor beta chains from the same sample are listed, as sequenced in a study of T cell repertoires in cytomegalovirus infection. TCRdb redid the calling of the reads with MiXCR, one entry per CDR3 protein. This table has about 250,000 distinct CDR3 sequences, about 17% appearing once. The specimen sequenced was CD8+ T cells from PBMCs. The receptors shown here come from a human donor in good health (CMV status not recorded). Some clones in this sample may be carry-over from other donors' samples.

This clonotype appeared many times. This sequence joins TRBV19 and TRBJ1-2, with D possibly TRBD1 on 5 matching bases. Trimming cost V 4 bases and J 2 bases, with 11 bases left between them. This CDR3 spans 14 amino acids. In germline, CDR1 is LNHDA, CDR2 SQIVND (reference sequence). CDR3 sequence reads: CASSTGHLNYGYTF. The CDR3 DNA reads TGTGCCAGTAGTACAGGACACCTAAACTATGGCTACACCTTC.

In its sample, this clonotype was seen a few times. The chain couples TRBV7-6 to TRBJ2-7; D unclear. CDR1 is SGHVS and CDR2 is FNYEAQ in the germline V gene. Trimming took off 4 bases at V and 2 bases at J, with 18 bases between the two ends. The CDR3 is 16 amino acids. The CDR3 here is CASSSTEASGAYEQYF. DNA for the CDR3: TGTGCCAGCAGCTCTACAGAGGCGTCGGGCGCCTACGAGCAGTACTTC.

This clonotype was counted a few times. The CDR3 sequence is CASSGGSGANVLTF. CDR3 sequence (DNA): TGTGCCAGCAGTGGGGGCTCTGGGGCCAACGTCCTGACTTTC. The V call is TRBV12-3 or TRBV12-4, the J call TRBJ2-6; either TRBD1 or TRBD2 may fit D (5 bases each). There are 14 residues in the CDR3. Trimming shortened V by 5 bases and J by 0 bases, and 5 bases separated the two germline ends.

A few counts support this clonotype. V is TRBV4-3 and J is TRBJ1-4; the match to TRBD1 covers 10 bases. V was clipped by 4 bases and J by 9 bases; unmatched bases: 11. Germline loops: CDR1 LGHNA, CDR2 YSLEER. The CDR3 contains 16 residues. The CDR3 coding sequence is TGCGCCAGCAGCCCTCTGGTTTCGGGACAGGGGAAAAAACTGTTTTTT. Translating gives CASSPLVSGQGKKLFF.

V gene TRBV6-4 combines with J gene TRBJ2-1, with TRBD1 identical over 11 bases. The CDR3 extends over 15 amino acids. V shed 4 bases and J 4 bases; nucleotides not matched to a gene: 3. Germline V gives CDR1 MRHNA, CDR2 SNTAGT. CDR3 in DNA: TGTGCCAGCAGTGGGGGACAGGGGGGATACAATGAGCAGTTCTTC. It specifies CASSGGQGGYNEQFF.

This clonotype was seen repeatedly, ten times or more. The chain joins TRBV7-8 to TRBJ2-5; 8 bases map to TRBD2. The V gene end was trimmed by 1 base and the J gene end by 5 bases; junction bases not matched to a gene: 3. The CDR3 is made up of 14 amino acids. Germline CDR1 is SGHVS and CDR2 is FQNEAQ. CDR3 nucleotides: TGTGCCAGCAGCTTAGAACTAGCGGCGGAGACCCAGTACTTC. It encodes CASSLELAAETQYF.

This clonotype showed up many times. The CDR3 loop reads CASSLESAGDTEAFF. CDR3 coding DNA: TGTGCCAGCAGTTTAGAGTCCGCGGGCGACACTGAAGCTTTCTTT. This chain uses TRBV12-3 or TRBV12-4 with TRBJ1-1; D unclear. This CDR3 has 15 amino acids. V was pared by 1 base and J by 3 bases, with 12 bases between.

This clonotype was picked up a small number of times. The CDR3 DNA reads as TGCAGCGTTGAAGATCAAGGGGGGCGAGATCACGAGCAGTACTTC. This sequence encodes CSVEDQGGRDHEQYF. The chain combines TRBV29-1 with TRBJ2-7, with D perhaps matching TRBD1 or TRBD2 (6 bases each). Germline lookup yields CDR1 SQVTM and CDR2 ANQGSEA. Trimming left V 0 bases short and J 5 bases short, with 17 bases between. The CDR3 loop spans 15 amino acids.

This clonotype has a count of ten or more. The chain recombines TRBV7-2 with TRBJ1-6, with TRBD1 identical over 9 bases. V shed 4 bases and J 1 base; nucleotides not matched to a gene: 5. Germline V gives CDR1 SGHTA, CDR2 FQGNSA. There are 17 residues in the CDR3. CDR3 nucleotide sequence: TGTGCCAGCAGCTACTACAGGGGGCAATCCTATAATTCACCCCTCCACTTT. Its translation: CASSYYRGQSYNSPLHF.

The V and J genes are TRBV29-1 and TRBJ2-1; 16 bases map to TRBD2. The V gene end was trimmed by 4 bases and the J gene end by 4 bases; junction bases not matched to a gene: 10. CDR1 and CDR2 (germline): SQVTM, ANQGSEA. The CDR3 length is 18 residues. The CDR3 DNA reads TGCAGCGTTGCCGGGACTAGCGGGGGGGCCAACTCTTACAATGAGCAGTTCTTC. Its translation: CSVAGTSGGANSYNEQFF.

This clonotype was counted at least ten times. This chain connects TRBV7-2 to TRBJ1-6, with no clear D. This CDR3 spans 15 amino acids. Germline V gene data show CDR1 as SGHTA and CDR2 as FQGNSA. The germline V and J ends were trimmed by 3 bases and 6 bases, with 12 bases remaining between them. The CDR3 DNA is TGTGCCAGCAGCTTTAATCTGGGTCCTAATTCACCCCTCCACTTT. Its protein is CASSFNLGPNSPLHF.

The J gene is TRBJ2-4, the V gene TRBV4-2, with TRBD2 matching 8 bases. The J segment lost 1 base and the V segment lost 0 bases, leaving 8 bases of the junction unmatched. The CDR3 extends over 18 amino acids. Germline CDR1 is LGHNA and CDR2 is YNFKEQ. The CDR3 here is CASSQDPIRGGAKNIQYF. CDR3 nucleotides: TGTGCCAGCAGCCAAGATCCTATCCGCGGGGGGGCCAAAAACATTCAGTACTTC.

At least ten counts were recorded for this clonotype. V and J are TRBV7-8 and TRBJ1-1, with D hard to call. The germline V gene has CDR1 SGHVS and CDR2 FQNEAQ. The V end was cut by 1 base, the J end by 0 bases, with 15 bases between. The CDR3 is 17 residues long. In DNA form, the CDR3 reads TGTGCCAGCAGCTTAGGGGCCTTTGGTGGTATGAACACTGAAGCTTTCTTT. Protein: CASSLGAFGGMNTEAFF.

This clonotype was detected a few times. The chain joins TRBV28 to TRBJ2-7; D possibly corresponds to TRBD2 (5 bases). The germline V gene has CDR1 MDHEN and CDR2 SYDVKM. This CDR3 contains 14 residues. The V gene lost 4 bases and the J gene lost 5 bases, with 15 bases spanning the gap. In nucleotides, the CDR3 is TGTGCCAGCAGTTGGGAAGGCCGGGGTCACGAGCAGTACTTC. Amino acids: CASSWEGRGHEQYF.

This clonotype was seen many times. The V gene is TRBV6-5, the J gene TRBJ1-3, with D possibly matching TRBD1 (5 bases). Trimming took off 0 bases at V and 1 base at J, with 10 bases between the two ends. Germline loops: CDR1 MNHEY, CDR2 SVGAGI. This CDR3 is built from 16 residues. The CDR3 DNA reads TGTGCCAGCAGTTACTCGGGGCTTGCGTCTGGAAACACCATATATTTT. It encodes CASSYSGLASGNTIYF.

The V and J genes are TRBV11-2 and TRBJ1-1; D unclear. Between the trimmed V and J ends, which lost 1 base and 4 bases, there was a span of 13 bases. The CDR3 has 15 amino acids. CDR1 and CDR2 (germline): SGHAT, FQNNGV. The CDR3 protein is CASSLAVGVGTEAFF. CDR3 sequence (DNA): TGTGCCAGCAGCTTAGCCGTTGGAGTTGGCACTGAAGCTTTCTTT.

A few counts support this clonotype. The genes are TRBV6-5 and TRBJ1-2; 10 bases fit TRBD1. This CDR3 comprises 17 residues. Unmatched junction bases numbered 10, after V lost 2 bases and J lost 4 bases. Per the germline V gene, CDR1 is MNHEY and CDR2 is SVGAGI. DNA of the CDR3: TGTGCCAGCAGTTACACCCATGACAGGGGGCTAGTCTATGGCTACACCTTC. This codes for CASSYTHDRGLVYGYTF.